This is a list of T cell receptor beta chains from one sample in a study of blood T cell repertoires in COVID-19. The table came from immunoSEQ multiplex PCR; TCRdb's copy has only in-frame clones and leaves some out. Among fewer than 150,000 clones listed, approximately 80% were seen once. Sample: peripheral blood. The receptors derive from a human donor in a cohort sampled during active COVID-19. CDR3s include the opening cysteine and the closing phenylalanine or tryptophan. The order of the fields is CDR3 DNA, CDR3 protein, V gene, J gene, clone size, D gene. A D gene is named only where the DNA matches it firmly. Rows may omit the clone size; those that give it use once, few, many or a size class.

TGTGCCAGCAGAGGACAGGGCAATCAGCCCCAGCATTTT	CASRGQGNQPQHF	TRBV2	TRBJ1-5	.	TRBD1
TGTGCCAGCAGCTTAGCCGACTCAGCGAACTATGGCTACACCTTC	CASSLADSANYGYTF	TRBV7-6	TRBJ1-2	.	.
TGTGCCAGCAGTTACGATCCGGACAGCAAAGAGACCCAGTACTTC	CASSYDPDSKETQYF	TRBV6-5	TRBJ2-5	.	.
TGTGCCAGCAGTTCGGACAGGCAAAATCAGCCCCAGCATTTT	CASSSDRQNQPQHF	TRBV2	TRBJ1-5	.	TRBD1
TGTGCCAGCAGCCCCCATGGCCTGCCCCTTAATGAAAAACTGTTTTTT	CASSPHGLPLNEKLFF	TRBV5-4	TRBJ1-4	.	.
TGTGCCAGCAGTGAGGGGGGAGTGGGGACGAACACCGGGGAGCTGTTTTTT	CASSEGGVGTNTGELFF	TRBV6-4	TRBJ2-2	.	.
TGTGCCAGCAGCCAAACAACAGGGACGCGACGCCGCGAGCAGTACTTC	CASSQTTGTRRREQYF	TRBV3-1/TRBV3-2	TRBJ2-7	few	.
TGTGCCAGTAGTAGGGAGAACTCTGGGGCCAACGTCCTGACTTTC	CASSRENSGANVLTF	TRBV19	TRBJ2-6	once	.
TGTGCCAGCAAACCGTACAGCAGCTACGAGCAGTACTTC	CASKPYSSYEQYF	TRBV6-5	TRBJ2-7	.	.
TGTGCCAGCAGCTCCCAGACTAGCATATTAGATACGCAGTATTTT	CASSSQTSILDTQYF	TRBV6-2/TRBV6-3	TRBJ2-3	few	TRBD2
TGTGCCAGTAGTATAGAGAATAACAGGCTTCACAATGAGCAGTTCTTC	CASSIENNRLHNEQFF	TRBV19	TRBJ2-1	.	.
TGTGCCAGCAGTTACTCGAACGCGGGCCCGAACACTGAAGCTTTCTTT	CASSYSNAGPNTEAFF	TRBV6-2/TRBV6-3	TRBJ1-1	.	.
TGTGCCAGCAGCCCTAAGACAGGGAATTCAAGGGAGCAGTACTTC	CASSPKTGNSREQYF	TRBV11-3	TRBJ2-7	.	TRBD1
TGTGCCAGCGCGGGGGGGTCGGATACGCAGTATTTT	CASAGGSDTQYF	TRBV2	TRBJ2-3	.	TRBD2
TGCAGTGCTAGTCTCGGGGTCATCTATGGCTACACCTTC	CSASLGVIYGYTF	TRBV20-1	TRBJ1-2	.	.
TGTGCCAGCGGCGGCCTACAGGGAAGAGAAGCTTTCTTT	CASGGLQGREAFF	TRBV28	TRBJ1-1	.	.
TGTGCCATCGGATCACAGGGAAATGAGGGTACGCAGTATTTT	CAIGSQGNEGTQYF	TRBV10-3	TRBJ2-3	once	.
TGCGCCAGCAGCCAAGCCGGGACAGGGGTTACCAATGAGCAGTTCTTC	CASSQAGTGVTNEQFF	TRBV4-3	TRBJ2-1	.	TRBD1
TGTGCCAGTAGTACAGGGGTAGGTGGGGCAGAGACCCAGTACTTC	CASSTGVGGAETQYF	TRBV19	TRBJ2-5	.	.
TGTGCCAGCAGCTCGCGAGGGACTAGCGGGGGGTACCAAGAGACCCAGTACTTC	CASSSRGTSGGYQETQYF	TRBV5-4	TRBJ2-5	.	TRBD2
TGTGCCAGCAGCGTAGACCCCCAGTTGACTCACAATGAGCAGTTCTTC	CASSVDPQLTHNEQFF	TRBV9	TRBJ2-1	.	.
TGTGCCAGCAGCTTGTTTGGGGGCGCAGGGAATGAAAAACTGTTTTTT	CASSLFGGAGNEKLFF	TRBV5-5	TRBJ1-4	.	.
TGTGCCAGCAGCTTACAGCTAGCTAGCACAGATACGCAGTATTTT	CASSLQLASTDTQYF	TRBV7-2	TRBJ2-3	.	.
TGTGCCAGCAGCCCTATGGACAGGGCGAACACCGGGGAGCTGTTTTTT	CASSPMDRANTGELFF	TRBV9	TRBJ2-2	.	TRBD1
TGCGCCAGCAGGTGGGGCCCGGGAGGGGCGAGGGGCTACACCTTC	CASRWGPGGARGYTF	TRBV10-1	TRBJ1-2	.	.
TGTGCCAGTAGTCCAAAACAGGGGGCCGGGGAGCTGTTTTTT	CASSPKQGAGELFF	TRBV19	TRBJ2-2	few	TRBD1
TGTGCCAGCAGCCAAGGATCGCAGGATAGAGAAAACATTCAGTACTTC	CASSQGSQDRENIQYF	TRBV4-2	TRBJ2-4	.	.